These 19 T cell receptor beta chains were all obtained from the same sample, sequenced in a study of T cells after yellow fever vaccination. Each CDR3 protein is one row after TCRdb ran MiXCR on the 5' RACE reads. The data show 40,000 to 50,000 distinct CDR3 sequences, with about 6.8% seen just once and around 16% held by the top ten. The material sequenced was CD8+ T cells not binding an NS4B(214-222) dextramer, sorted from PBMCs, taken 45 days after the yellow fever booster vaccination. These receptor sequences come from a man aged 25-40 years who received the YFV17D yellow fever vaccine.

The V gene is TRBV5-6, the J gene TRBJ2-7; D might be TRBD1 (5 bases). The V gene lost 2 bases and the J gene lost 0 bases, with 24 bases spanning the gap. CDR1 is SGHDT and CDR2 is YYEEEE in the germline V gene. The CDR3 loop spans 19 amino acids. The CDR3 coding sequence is TGTGCCAGCAGCTTTCCTGGCCCCACCGAGGACACCAGCTCCTACGAGCAGTACTTC. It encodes CASSFPGPTEDTSSYEQYF.

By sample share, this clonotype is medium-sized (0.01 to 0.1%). This chain's CDR3 is CASSYPDVGFYEQYF. CDR3 sequence (DNA): TGTGCCAGCAGTTACCCCGACGTCGGATTCTACGAGCAGTACTTC. The chain carries TRBV6-2 or TRBV6-3 and TRBJ2-7; the D is unclear. CDR3 length equals 15 residues. V dropped 2 bases and J dropped 3 bases, with 14 bases sitting between them. Germline V gives CDR1 MNHEY, CDR2 SVGEGT.

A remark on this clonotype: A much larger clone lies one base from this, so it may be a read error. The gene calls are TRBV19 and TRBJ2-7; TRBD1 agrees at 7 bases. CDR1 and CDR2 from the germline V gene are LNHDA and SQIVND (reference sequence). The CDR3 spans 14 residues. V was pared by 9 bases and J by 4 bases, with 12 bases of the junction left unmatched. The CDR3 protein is CARGDVGQVYEQYF. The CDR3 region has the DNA TGTGCCAGAGGTGATGTCGGACAGGTTTACGAGCAGTACTTC.

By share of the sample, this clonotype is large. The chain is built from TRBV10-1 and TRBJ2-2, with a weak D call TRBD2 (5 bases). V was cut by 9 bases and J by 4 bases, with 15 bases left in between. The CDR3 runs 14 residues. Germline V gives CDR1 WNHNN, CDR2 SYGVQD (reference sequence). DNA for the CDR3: TGCGCCAGTCAGGCGGGTGGGGTCACCGGGGAGCTGTTTTTT. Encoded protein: CASQAGGVTGELFF.

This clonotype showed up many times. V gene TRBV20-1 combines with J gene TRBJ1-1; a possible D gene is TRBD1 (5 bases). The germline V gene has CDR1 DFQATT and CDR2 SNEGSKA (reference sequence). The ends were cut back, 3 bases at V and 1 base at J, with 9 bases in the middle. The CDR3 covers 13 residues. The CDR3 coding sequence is TGCAGTGCTAGGGAGGGGACGAACACTGAAGCTTTCTTT. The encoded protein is CSAREGTNTEAFF.

CDR3 DNA sequence: TGTGCCAGCAGCTTTAACCGGGACAGGGATTACACTGAAGCTTTCTTT. Translated, it gives CASSFNRDRDYTEAFF. This sequence joins TRBV5-8 and TRBJ1-1; 9 positions agree with TRBD1. Unmatched junction bases numbered 8, after V lost 2 bases and J lost 3 bases. Germline assignment: CDR1 SGHTS and CDR2 YDEGEE. The CDR3 sequence is 16 residues long.

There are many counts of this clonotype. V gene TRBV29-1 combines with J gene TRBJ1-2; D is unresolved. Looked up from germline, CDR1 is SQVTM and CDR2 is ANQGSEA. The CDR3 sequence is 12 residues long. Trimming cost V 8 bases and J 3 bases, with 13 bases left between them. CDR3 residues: CSLRLWDYGYTF. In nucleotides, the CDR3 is TGCAGCTTAAGACTCTGGGACTATGGCTACACCTTC.

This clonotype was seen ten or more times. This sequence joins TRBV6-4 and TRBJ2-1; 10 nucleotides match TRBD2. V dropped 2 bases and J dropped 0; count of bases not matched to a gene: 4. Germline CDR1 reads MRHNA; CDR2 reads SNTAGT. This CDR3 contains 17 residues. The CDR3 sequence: CASSDKPSGSSYNEQFF. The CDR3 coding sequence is TGTGCCAGCAGTGACAAACCTAGCGGGAGCTCCTACAATGAGCAGTTCTTC.

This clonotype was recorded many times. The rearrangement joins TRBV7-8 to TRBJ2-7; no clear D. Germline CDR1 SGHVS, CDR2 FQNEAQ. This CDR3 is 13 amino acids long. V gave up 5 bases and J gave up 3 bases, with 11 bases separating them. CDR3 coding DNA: TGTGCCAGCAGCCCGCAGACAAGCTACGAGCAGTACTTC. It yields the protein CASSPQTSYEQYF.

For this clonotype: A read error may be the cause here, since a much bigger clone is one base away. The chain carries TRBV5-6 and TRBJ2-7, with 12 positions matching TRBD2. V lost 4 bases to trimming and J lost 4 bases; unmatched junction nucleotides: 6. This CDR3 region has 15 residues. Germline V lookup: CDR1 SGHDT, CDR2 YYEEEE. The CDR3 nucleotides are TGTGCCAGCAGCAGCCTAGCGGGAGGGCCTTACGAGCAGTACTTC. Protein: CASSSLAGGPYEQYF.

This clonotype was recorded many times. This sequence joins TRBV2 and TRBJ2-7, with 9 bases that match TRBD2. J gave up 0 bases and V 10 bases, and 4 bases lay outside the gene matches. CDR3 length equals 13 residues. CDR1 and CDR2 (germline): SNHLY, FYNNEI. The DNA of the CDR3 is TGTGCCAAAGGGCGGGAGGGCTCCTACGAGCAGTACTTC. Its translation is CAKGREGSYEQYF.

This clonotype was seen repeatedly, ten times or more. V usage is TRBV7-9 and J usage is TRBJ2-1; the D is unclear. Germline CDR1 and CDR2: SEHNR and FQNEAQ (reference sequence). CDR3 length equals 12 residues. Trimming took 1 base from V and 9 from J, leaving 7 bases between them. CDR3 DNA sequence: TGTGCCAGCAGCTTAGGGGTCGGTGAGCAGTTCTTC. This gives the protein CASSLGVGEQFF.

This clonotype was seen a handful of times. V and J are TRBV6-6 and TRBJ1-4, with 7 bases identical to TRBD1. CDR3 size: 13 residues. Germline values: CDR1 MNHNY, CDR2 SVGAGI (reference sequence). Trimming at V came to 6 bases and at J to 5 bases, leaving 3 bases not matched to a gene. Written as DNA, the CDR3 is TGTGCCAGCAGGGGACAGCGAAATGAAAAACTGTTTTTT. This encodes CASRGQRNEKLFF.

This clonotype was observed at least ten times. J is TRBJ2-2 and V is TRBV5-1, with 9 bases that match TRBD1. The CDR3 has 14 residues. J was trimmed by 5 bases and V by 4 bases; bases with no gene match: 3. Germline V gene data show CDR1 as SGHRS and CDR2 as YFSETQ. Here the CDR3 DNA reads TGCGCCAGCAGCCACGGGACAGGGACCGGGGAGCTGTTTTTT. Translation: CASSHGTGTGELFF.

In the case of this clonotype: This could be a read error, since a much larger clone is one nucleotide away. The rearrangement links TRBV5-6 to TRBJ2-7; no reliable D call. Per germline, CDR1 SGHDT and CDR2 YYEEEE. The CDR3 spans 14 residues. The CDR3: CAGSLSRQIYEQYF. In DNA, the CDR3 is TGTGCCGGCAGCTTGTCGAGGCAAATCTACGAGCAGTACTTC.

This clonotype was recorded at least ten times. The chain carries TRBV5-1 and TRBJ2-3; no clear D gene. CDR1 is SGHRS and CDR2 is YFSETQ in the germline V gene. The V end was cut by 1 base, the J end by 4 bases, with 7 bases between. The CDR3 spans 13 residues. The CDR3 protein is CASSLSVPDTQYF. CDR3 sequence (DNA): TGCGCCAGCAGCTTGTCTGTCCCAGATACGCAGTATTTT.

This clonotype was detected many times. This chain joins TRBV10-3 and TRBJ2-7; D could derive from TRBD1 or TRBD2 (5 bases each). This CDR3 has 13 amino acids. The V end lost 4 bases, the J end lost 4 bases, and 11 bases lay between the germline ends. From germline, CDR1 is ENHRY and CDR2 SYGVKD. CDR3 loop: CAISAGTPYEQYF. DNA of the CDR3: TGTGCCATCAGTGCCGGGACCCCGTACGAGCAGTACTTC.

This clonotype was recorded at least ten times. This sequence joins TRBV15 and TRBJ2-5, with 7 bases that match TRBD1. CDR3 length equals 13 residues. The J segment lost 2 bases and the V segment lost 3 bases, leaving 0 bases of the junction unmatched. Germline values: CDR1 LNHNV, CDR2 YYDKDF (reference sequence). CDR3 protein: CATSRGQQETQYF. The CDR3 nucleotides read TGTGCCACCAGCAGGGGACAGCAAGAGACCCAGTACTTC.

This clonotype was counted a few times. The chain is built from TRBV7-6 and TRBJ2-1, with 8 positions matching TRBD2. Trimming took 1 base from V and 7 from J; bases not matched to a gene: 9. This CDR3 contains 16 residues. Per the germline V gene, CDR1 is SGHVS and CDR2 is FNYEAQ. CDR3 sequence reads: CASSLVREGLVNEQFF. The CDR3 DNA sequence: TGTGCCAGCAGCTTAGTCCGGGAGGGCCTAGTTAATGAGCAGTTCTTC.